This TCR beta chain came from a study of T cell responses to AZD1222 COVID-19 vaccine. Study conclusions and caveats: Spike-specific TCR breadth and depth went up after people got two AZD1222 doses. At baseline, seropositivity was found in only six or seven AZD1222 recipients.

This clone was detected once. Antigen specificity is unknown. J lost 0 bases, V lost 4 bases, and 6 bases had no gene match. Germline V gene sequence: CDR1 SNHLY, CDR2 FYNNEI. This CDR3 is built from 16 residues. TCRdb keeps only in-frame clones here, not all; method: immunoSEQ multiplex PCR. Counted here are approximately 100,000 clones, roughly 89% occurring once; the ten biggest clones make up 2.5% to 4%. The origin of this receptor is an adult in good health. The specimen was peripheral blood, collected on day 0 of AZD1222 vaccination. J is TRBJ2-3 and V is TRBV2; 8 bases match TRBD1. CDR3 nucleotides: TGTGCCAGCAGTGCTCCGCGGACAGGGAGCACAGATACGCAGTATTTT. It specifies CASSAPRTGSTDTQYF. The complete variable domain, with remaining parts taken from reference TRBV2 and TRBJ2-3, reads EPEVTQTPSHQVTQMGQEVILRCVPISNHLYFYWYRQILGQKVEFLVSFYNNEISEKSEIFDDQFSVERPDGSNFTLKIRSTKLEDSAMYFCASSAPRTGSTDTQYFGPGTRLTVL.